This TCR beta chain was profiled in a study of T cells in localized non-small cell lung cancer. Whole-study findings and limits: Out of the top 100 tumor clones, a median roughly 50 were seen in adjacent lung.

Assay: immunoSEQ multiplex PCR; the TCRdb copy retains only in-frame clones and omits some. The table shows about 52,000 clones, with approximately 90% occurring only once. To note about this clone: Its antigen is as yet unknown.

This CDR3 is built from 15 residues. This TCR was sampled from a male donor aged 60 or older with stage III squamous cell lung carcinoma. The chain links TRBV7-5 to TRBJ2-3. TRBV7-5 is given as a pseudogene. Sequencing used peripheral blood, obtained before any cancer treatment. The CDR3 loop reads CVRSLEPAHTDTQYF. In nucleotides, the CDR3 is TGTGTCAGAAGCTTAGAGCCGGCCCACACAGATACGCAGTATTTT.